This TCR beta chain is from a study of control samples from healthy donors and cancer patients. The V end was cut by 6 bases, the J end by 4 bases, with 19 bases between. This CDR3 comprises 15 residues. Germline V gives CDR1 MDHEN, CDR2 SYDVKM. Profiled with immunoSEQ multiplex PCR; TCRdb holds only in-frame clones, not every one. The data contain more than 70,000 clones, approximately 93% of them singletons. This TCR derives from a woman younger than 45 in good health. The rearrangement uses TRBV28 and TRBJ2-7, with TRBD2 as a possible D gene (6 bases). Sequencing used blood. CDR3: CASSPRAGWTYEQYF. As DNA, the CDR3 is TGTGCCAGCAGCCCTAGGGCGGGGTGGACTTACGAGCAGTACTTC.